These 24 T cell receptor beta chains originate from one sample sequenced in a study of CD8 T cells in Susac syndrome. A quantity of roughly 0.5 to 1 ug RNA underwent reverse transcription using random hexamers. TCRdb analysed the immunoSEQ multiplex PCR reads with MiXCR anew, one entry per CDR3 protein. The data contain hundreds of thousands of distinct CDR3 sequences, 90% to 97% of them singletons. Sequencing was done on a sample of CD4+ T cells from PBMCs. These receptors were obtained from a human donor with Susac syndrome.

Written as DNA, the CDR3 is TGTGCCAGTTACCGGGACAGGGGCTATGGCTACACCTTC. The encoded protein is CASYRDRGYGYTF. The rearrangement joins TRBV5-4 to TRBJ1-2, with 10 bases fitting TRBD1. Germline assignment: CDR1 SGHNT and CDR2 YYREEE (reference sequence). Trimming took 8 bases from V and 4 from J; bases not matched to a gene: 5. The CDR3 loop spans 13 amino acids. Combining the CDR3 with reference TRBV5-4 and TRBJ1-2 gives the whole variable domain ETGVTQSPTHLIKTRGQQVTLRCSSQSGHNTVSWYQQALGQGPQFIFQYYREEENGRGNFPPRFSGLQFPNYSSELNVNALELDDSALYLCASYRDRGYGYTFGSGTRLTVV.

The genes are TRBV28 and TRBJ1-5; D is possibly TRBD1 (6 bases). CDR1 and CDR2 from the germline V gene are MDHEN and SYDVKM. V lost 4 bases to trimming and J lost 0 bases, with 10 bases between them. The CDR3 loop spans 15 amino acids. The CDR3 sequence is CASSYTGYSNQPQHF. Here the CDR3 DNA reads TGTGCCAGCAGTTATACAGGGTATAGCAATCAGCCCCAGCATTTT.

Comments on this clonotype: One end of the junction is discordant with germline, which a read error may explain. The rearrangement joins TRBV29-1 to TRBJ2-5; 9 bases are a match to TRBD1. CDR1 and CDR2 (germline): SQVTM, ANQGSEA. The length of the CDR3 is 12 residues. The CDR3 is CSVGPSQGALDF. The CDR3 DNA follows: TGCAGCGTTGGTCCCTCACAGGGGGCCCTAGACTTC.

This chain joins TRBV2 and TRBJ2-5; D gene ambiguous. Trimming left V 10 bases short and J 3 bases short, with 18 bases between. Germline V lookup: CDR1 SNHLY, CDR2 FYNNEI. CDR3 length equals 14 residues. CDR3 protein: CATSWPEIKETQYF. Here the CDR3 DNA reads TGTGCCACATCTTGGCCCGAAATCAAAGAGACCCAGTACTTC.

J is TRBJ1-1 and V is TRBV24-1, with D unclear. Germline assignment: CDR1 KGHDR and CDR2 SFDVKD. Trimming removed 7 bases from V and 1 base from J, with 12 bases in between. The length of the CDR3 is 14 residues. DNA of the CDR3: TGTGCCACCAGGGAGAACGGTAAGAACACTGAAGCTTTCTTT. Protein product: CATRENGKNTEAFF.

The chain links TRBV7-6 to TRBJ1-5, with 7 bases matching TRBD1. This CDR3 has 17 amino acids. The V and J ends lost 1 base and 1 base, in that order; junction bases with no gene match: 7. Germline CDR1 is SGHVS and CDR2 is FNYEAQ. CDR3 bases: TGTGCCAGCAGCTTAGGCCCCAGGGGGGTGAGCAATCAGCCCCAGCATTTT. The encoded protein is CASSLGPRGVSNQPQHF.

The chain couples TRBV5-1 to TRBJ1-3; the D is unclear. Trimming removed 7 bases at V and 0 bases at J, with 11 bases between. Germline values: CDR1 SGHRS, CDR2 YFSETQ. The CDR3 has 14 residues. CDR3 in DNA: TGCGCCAGCCAGACCGACGCCTCTGGAAACACCATATATTTT. The encoded protein is CASQTDASGNTIYF.

The V gene is TRBV30, the J gene TRBJ1-2; D is ambiguous. The CDR3 has 12 amino acids. Germline V gene sequence: CDR1 GTSNPN, CDR2 SVGIG (reference sequence). V was clipped by 3 bases and J by 0 bases, with 5 bases between them. CDR3 in amino acids: CAWRPANYGYTF. The CDR3 DNA reads as TGTGCCTGGAGGCCAGCTAACTATGGCTACACCTTC.

V usage is TRBV18 and J usage is TRBJ2-7; 15 bases map to TRBD2. V trimming: 2 bases; J trimming: 0 bases; junction bases outside the gene matches: 14. This CDR3 spans 21 amino acids. The germline V gene has CDR1 KGHSH and CDR2 LQKENI. CDR3 sequence reads: CASSPVSGAGLAGGASYEQYF. The CDR3 bases are TGTGCCAGCTCACCAGTTTCGGGAGCGGGACTAGCGGGAGGAGCCTCCTACGAGCAGTACTTC.

The rearrangement joins TRBV6-5 to TRBJ2-3; possibly TRBD1 or TRBD2 for D (5 bases each). Germline values: CDR1 MNHEY, CDR2 SVGAGI. The CDR3 length is 14 residues. Deletions cut 6 bases from V and 1 base from J, with 11 bases between. In DNA form, the CDR3 reads TGTGCCAGCAGGGGACCCTTGGGCACAGATACGCAGTATTTT. It translates to CASRGPLGTDTQYF.

The chain uses TRBV19 and TRBJ2-1; the D is unclear. Deletions cut 7 bases from V and 7 bases from J, with 11 bases between. The germline V gene has CDR1 LNHDA and CDR2 SQIVND (reference sequence). CDR3 length: 12 amino acids. In DNA, the CDR3 is TGTGCCAGTAAAGGCCAGGTGAATGAGCAGTTCTTC. Protein product: CASKGQVNEQFF.

This clonotype was seen a single time. The chain employs TRBV6-5 and TRBJ2-7, with 7 bases that match TRBD1. The CDR3 sequence is 14 residues long. J lost 2 bases, V lost 5 bases, and 6 bases had no gene match. Germline V gene lookup returns CDR1 MNHEY and CDR2 SVGAGI. DNA of the CDR3: TGTGCCAGCAGTCGCCGGGACAGCCCCTACGAGCAGTACTTC. Translating it yields CASSRRDSPYEQYF.

This clonotype was observed a handful of times. V and J are TRBV18 and TRBJ1-2; 7 bases fit TRBD1. V gave up 4 bases and J gave up 3 bases; unmatched junction bases: 2. This CDR3 spans 13 amino acids. The germline V gene has CDR1 KGHSH and CDR2 LQKENI. The chain's CDR3 is CASSRQGDYGYTF. The CDR3 DNA reads as TGTGCCAGCTCACGACAGGGCGACTATGGCTACACCTTC.

This clonotype came up once. The chain links TRBV13 to TRBJ2-5; 9 nucleotides agree with TRBD2. The germline V gene encodes CDR1 PRHDT and CDR2 FYEKMQ (reference sequence). The ends lost 0 bases at V and 5 bases at J; junction bases unmatched: 4. CDR3 size: 15 residues. CDR3 sequence: CASSLGLAGSETQYF. CDR3 coding DNA: TGTGCCAGCAGCTTAGGACTAGCGGGTTCTGAGACCCAGTACTTC.

This clonotype was detected only a few times. The V and J genes are TRBV18 and TRBJ2-3; D unclear. Germline CDR1 is KGHSH and CDR2 is LQKENI. The V and J ends lost 0 bases and 7 bases respectively, with 8 bases between them. The length of the CDR3 is 13 residues. This chain's CDR3 is CASSPPSLNTQYF. As DNA, the CDR3 is TGTGCCAGCTCACCACCGTCCCTAAATACGCAGTATTTT.

The genes are TRBV15 and TRBJ2-1; D is ambiguous. The CDR3 runs to 16 residues. The V gene's germline CDR1 is LNHNV and CDR2 YYDKDF (reference sequence). The germline V and J ends were trimmed by 3 bases and 7 bases, with 19 bases remaining between them. DNA for the CDR3: TGTGCCACCAGCAGTAACCTGTTAGCCAAGGAGAATGAGCAGTTCTTC. This gives the protein CATSSNLLAKENEQFF.

The chain recombines TRBV12-3 or TRBV12-4 with TRBJ1-1; TRBD1 might be the D (5 bases). The CDR3 totals 10 residues. With 8 bases removed from V and 11 bases from J, the gap between germline ends came to 12 bases. The CDR3 region is CASGPGDAFF. DNA of the CDR3: TGTGCCAGCGGCCCGGGGGATGCTTTCTTT.

The genes are TRBV9 and TRBJ1-2; a weak D match, TRBD1 (5 bases). The V and J ends lost 3 bases and 5 bases respectively, with 14 bases between them. The V gene's germline CDR1 is SGDLS and CDR2 YYNGEE. The CDR3 contains 14 residues. The CDR3 nucleotides read TGTGCCAGCAGCGCCTTCCCCAGGGTGTATGGCTACACCTTC. This translates into CASSAFPRVYGYTF.

This clonotype was found a few times. The chain recombines TRBV2 with TRBJ1-1, with D uncertain. Germline V CDR1 and CDR2: SNHLY, FYNNEI. This CDR3 contains 13 residues. The ends were cut back, 8 bases at V and 0 bases at J, with 10 bases in the middle. The CDR3 coding sequence is TGTGCCAGCCGTGGCGGCCTGAACACTGAAGCTTTCTTT. Translated: CASRGGLNTEAFF.

The genes are TRBV29-1 and TRBJ2-3; D may be TRBD2 (6 bases). V gave up 4 bases and J gave up 4 bases, with 15 bases separating them. CDR1 SQVTM and CDR2 ANQGSEA come from the germline V gene. The CDR3 is 14 amino acids. The CDR3 sequence: CSVAGVSGADTQYF. In DNA form, the CDR3 reads TGCAGCGTTGCGGGGGTCTCTGGGGCAGATACGCAGTATTTT.

Comments on this clonotype: One junction end disagrees with the germline gene, perhaps due to a read error. V usage is TRBV20-1 and J usage is TRBJ1-1, with D tentatively TRBD1 (5 bases). CDR1 is DFQATT and CDR2 is SNEGSKA in the germline V gene (reference sequence). This CDR3 has 13 residues. The CDR3 DNA follows: TGCAGTGTTAGACGGTCGGGGGACACTGAAGCTTTCTTT. Encoded protein: CSVRRSGDTEAFF.

The chain has TRBV27 and TRBJ2-7; 10 bases align to TRBD2. CDR3 size: 15 residues. The germline CDR1 and CDR2 sequences are MNHEY and SMNVEV (reference sequence). Germline trimming cut 1 base from V and 6 bases from J; bases unmatched to any gene: 6. The CDR3, as DNA: TGTGCCAGCAGTTTATTTGGCCTAGCGGGAGTCGAGCAGTACTTC. Translated: CASSLFGLAGVEQYF.

The gene calls are TRBV20-1 and TRBJ2-7, with 8 positions matching TRBD1. The CDR3 spans 14 residues. With V trimmed by 4 bases and J by 2 bases, 7 bases remained unmatched. Germline values: CDR1 DFQATT, CDR2 SNEGSKA (reference sequence). The CDR3 coding sequence is TGCAGTGCTACCCGCGGGACAGGCACCTACGAGCAGTACTTC. It codes for CSATRGTGTYEQYF.

The rearrangement links TRBV29-1 to TRBJ2-1; 7 bases are a match to TRBD1. The CDR3 loop spans 13 amino acids. The V gene end was trimmed by 7 bases and the J gene end by 5 bases; junction bases not matched to a gene: 8. Germline assignment: CDR1 SQVTM and CDR2 ANQGSEA. The CDR3 loop reads CSAEQGFDNEQFF. The CDR3 region has the DNA TGCAGCGCCGAACAGGGGTTCGACAATGAGCAGTTCTTC.